The clone carrying this T cell receptor (beta chain) was seen ten or more times. What it binds is not known. This record belongs to a study of blood T cells in healthy people across ages. Study information: Template switching retrieved approximately one barcoded beta molecule for each two T cells.

The authors ran a second PCR of about 7 to 12 cycles using a sample-barcoded 5' primer and a J-beta primer mix. TCRdb analysed the 5' RACE reads with MiXCR anew, one entry per CDR3 protein. This table has some 850,000 distinct CDR3 sequences, roughly 24% appearing once. V was trimmed by 2 bases and J by 2 bases, leaving 7 bases between them. The CDR3 covers 13 residues. Study-wide points: Measured against age, TCR beta diversity per million T cells decreased in a roughly linear manner.

These same data were also listed under a study on T cells of mothers and their children. Per that paper: The yield was over 8.5 million TCR beta CDR3 reads from each mother and approximately 3.1 million from each child. It was observed that no persistent microchimeric T cell clones could be detected.

The chain joins TRBV12-3 or TRBV12-4 to TRBJ2-7, with D perhaps matching TRBD1 (6 bases). The receptor comes from a boy aged 5-17 years in good health. Sequenced sample: blood. In DNA form, the CDR3 reads TGTGCCAGCAGTTTACGGACAGCCTACGAGCAGTACTTC. This encodes CASSLRTAYEQYF.